The 27 T cell receptor beta chains listed next were all sequenced from one sample in a study of blood T cell repertoires in COVID-19. Assay used: immunoSEQ multiplex PCR; TCRdb lists only in-frame clones, some missing. The sample has about 280,000 clones; about 85% are singletons. Sequenced sample: PBMCs or T cells enriched from blood (not recorded which). These receptors were collected from a woman aged 45 to 65 who had recovered from COVID-19.

This clone was seen a single time. V usage is TRBV2 and J usage is TRBJ2-6, with D tentatively TRBD2 (7 bases). Trimming removed 5 bases at V and 0 bases at J, with 14 bases between. The V gene's germline CDR1 is SNHLY and CDR2 FYNNEI. The CDR3 sequence is 17 residues long. The CDR3 sequence: CASSPRGGISGANVLTF. The CDR3 nucleotides are TGTGCCAGCAGTCCCAGGGGAGGGATCTCTGGGGCCAACGTCCTGACTTTC.

The V and J genes are TRBV2 and TRBJ2-7, with D unresolved. The V and J ends lost 7 bases and 2 bases respectively, with 9 bases between them. Looked up from germline, CDR1 is SNHLY and CDR2 is FYNNEI. The CDR3 length is 12 residues. CDR3 amino acids: CASIAETYEQYF. The CDR3 nucleotides are TGTGCCAGCATCGCAGAAACCTACGAGCAGTACTTC.

CDR3 in DNA: TGTGCCGGGGCACAGAGCCCGAGCACAGATACGCAGTATTTT. Translation: CAGAQSPSTDTQYF. The genes are TRBV10-3 and TRBJ2-3; possibly TRBD1 for D (5 bases). The V end lost 11 bases, the J end lost 0 bases, and 15 bases lay between the germline ends. CDR1 is ENHRY and CDR2 is SYGVKD in the germline V gene. This CDR3 contains 14 residues.

The rearrangement uses TRBV5-8 and TRBJ2-2; D is perhaps TRBD1 (5 bases). V gave up 1 base and J gave up 0 bases, with 10 bases separating them. The CDR3 covers 16 residues. Germline CDR1 SGHTS, CDR2 YDEGEE. The CDR3 sequence is CASSLQGIANTGELFF. The CDR3 DNA reads as TGTGCCAGCAGCTTGCAGGGAATAGCGAACACCGGGGAGCTGTTTTTT.

As concerns this clone: The identical CDR3 is also encoded by other nucleotide sequences in the sample. The chain employs TRBV7-6 and TRBJ2-7, with 7 bases matching TRBD1. The ends lost 4 bases at V and 2 bases at J; junction bases unmatched: 5. This CDR3 has 14 residues. CDR1 is SGHVS and CDR2 is FNYEAQ in the germline V gene. The CDR3 DNA sequence: TGTGCCAGCAGCTCCGGGACAGCACCCTACGAGCAGTACTTC. This codes for CASSSGTAPYEQYF.

The gene calls are TRBV27 and TRBJ2-7; D is possibly TRBD2 (5 bases). Germline V lookup: CDR1 MNHEY, CDR2 SMNVEV (reference sequence). V was clipped by 6 bases and J by 6 bases, with 15 bases between them. The CDR3 has 13 amino acids. CDR3 amino acids: CASSLAYSSEQYF. The CDR3 nucleotides read TGTGCCAGCAGCCTAGCTTACAGTAGCGAGCAGTACTTC.

This clone was observed a handful of times. The gene calls are TRBV7-9 and TRBJ1-2, with 7 bases matching TRBD1. The V segment lost 7 bases and the J segment 6 bases; nucleotides outside the gene matches: 14. Germline lookup yields CDR1 SEHNR and CDR2 FQNEAQ (reference sequence). This CDR3 is 15 amino acids long. CDR3 residues: CASTPSPGGRHGYTF. In DNA form, the CDR3 reads TGTGCCAGCACCCCATCCCCAGGGGGGAGACATGGCTACACCTTC.

This sequence joins TRBV4-2 and TRBJ1-2; perhaps TRBD1 as D (6 bases). The CDR3 extends over 16 amino acids. Germline lookup yields CDR1 LGHNA and CDR2 YNFKEQ. The germline V and J ends were trimmed by 1 base and 6 bases, with 18 bases remaining between them. The CDR3 sequence: CASSQAPDGAGDGYTF. DNA for the CDR3: TGTGCCAGCAGCCAAGCCCCTGATGGGGCAGGGGATGGCTACACCTTC.

The rearrangement joins TRBV25-1 to TRBJ1-2; the D is unclear. Trimming left V 8 bases short and J 11 bases short, with 12 bases between. The CDR3 totals 10 residues. The germline CDR1 and CDR2 sequences are MGHDK and SYGVNS. Here the CDR3 reads CASGGSVYTF. CDR3 in DNA: TGTGCCAGCGGCGGTAGCGTTTACACCTTC.

The CDR3 DNA reads TGTGCCAGCTCCCGACTAGCGGGAGGAAGAGAGCAGTTCTTC. Translating gives CASSRLAGGREQFF. V usage is TRBV6-5 and J usage is TRBJ2-1; 13 positions match TRBD2. From germline, CDR1 is MNHEY and CDR2 SVGAGI. This CDR3 region has 14 residues. V shed 8 bases, J shed 10 bases, and the junction held 8 bases outside the gene matches.

This clone was seen once. The chain links TRBV3-1 (or the pseudogene TRBV3-2) to TRBJ2-1; 13 bases agree with TRBD2. The CDR3 runs to 18 residues. V shed 6 bases and J 0 bases; nucleotides not matched to a gene: 8. Germline V gene sequence: CDR1 LGHDT, CDR2 YNNKEL (reference sequence). Here the CDR3 DNA reads TGTGCCAGCAGACCGGGACTAGCGGGGCCTAGCTCCTACAATGAGCAGTTCTTC. It encodes CASRPGLAGPSSYNEQFF.

A single count supports this clone. J is TRBJ1-6 and V is TRBV19, with a possible D match to TRBD1 (5 bases). The CDR3 runs to 15 residues. Germline V CDR1 and CDR2: LNHDA, SQIVND (reference sequence). V was shortened by 4 bases and J by 7 bases, with 14 bases between the two germline ends. The CDR3 nucleotides read TGTGCCAGTAGTAGGACATCGAACGAGAATTCACCCCTCCACTTT. Protein sequence: CASSRTSNENSPLHF. The full variable domain, rest sourced from reference TRBV19 and TRBJ1-6, is DGGITQSPKYLFRKEGQNVTLSCEQNLNHDAMYWYRQDPGQGLRLIYYSQIVNDFQKGDIAEGYSVSREKKESFPLTVTSAQKNPTAFYLCASSRTSNENSPLHFGNGTRLTVT.

The V gene is TRBV6-2 or TRBV6-3, the J gene TRBJ2-7; TRBD1 might be the D (6 bases). The CDR3 is 13 amino acids. Germline assignment: CDR1 MNHEY and CDR2 SVGEGT. Between the trimmed V and J ends, which lost 6 bases and 2 bases, there was a span of 11 bases. CDR3 residues: CASSSDRAYEQYF. CDR3 DNA sequence: TGTGCCAGCAGCTCGGACAGAGCCTACGAGCAGTACTTC.

The chain is built from TRBV24-1 and TRBJ2-5, with D maybe TRBD1 (5 bases). The CDR3 sequence is 15 residues long. V was cut by 4 bases and J by 5 bases, with 16 bases left in between. Germline V gene lookup returns CDR1 KGHDR and CDR2 SFDVKD. CDR3 region: CATSDLLTGRETQYF. DNA for the CDR3: TGTGCCACCAGTGACCTACTAACAGGCCGGGAGACCCAGTACTTC.

This chain uses TRBV7-2 with TRBJ1-1; 7 bases line up with TRBD1. The CDR3 totals 14 residues. Germline V lookup: CDR1 SGHTA, CDR2 FQGNSA. V was pared by 9 bases and J by 2 bases, with 9 bases of the junction left unmatched. The CDR3 nucleotides read TGTGCCAGTTTAACAGGGGCATTAAACACTGAAGCTTTCTTT. It is translated as CASLTGALNTEAFF. The full variable domain, completed using reference TRBV7-2 and TRBJ1-1, is GAGVSQSPSNKVTEKGKDVELRCDPISGHTALYWYRQSLGQGLEFLIYFQGNSAPDKSGLPSDRFSAERTGGSVSTLTIQRTQQEDSAVYLCASLTGALNTEAFFGQGTRLTVV.

The rearrangement joins TRBV30 to TRBJ2-3; 7 nucleotides line up with TRBD1. V shed 8 bases and J 4 bases; nucleotides not matched to a gene: 9. The CDR3 sequence is 13 residues long. Germline CDR1 and CDR2: GTSNPN and SVGIG (reference sequence). As DNA, the CDR3 is TGTGCCAACACCGACAGGGCGGCAGATACGCAGTATTTT. Its protein product is CANTDRAADTQYF.

The chain joins TRBV2 to TRBJ2-1; 11 bases are a match to TRBD1. The CDR3 loop spans 15 amino acids. Germline CDR1 is SNHLY and CDR2 is FYNNEI. The trim removed 6 bases at V and 7 bases at J, leaving 8 bases unmatched. Here the CDR3 DNA reads TGTGCCAGCAGGCCGAGCGGACAGGGGGCAAATGAGCAGTTCTTC. Translating gives CASRPSGQGANEQFF.

The chain combines TRBV7-2 with TRBJ1-4, with 10 positions matching TRBD1. This CDR3 region has 16 residues. Looked up from germline, CDR1 is SGHTA and CDR2 is FQGNSA. Trimming cost V 0 bases and J 8 bases; bases outside gene matches: 6. As DNA, the CDR3 is TGTGCCAGCAGCTTAGCGAGTGGACAGGGGGGAGAAAAACTGTTTTTT. This gives the protein CASSLASGQGGEKLFF.

The V and J genes are TRBV7-3 and TRBJ2-5; TRBD1 aligns across 8 bases. The CDR3 has 14 amino acids. Looked up from germline, CDR1 is SGHTA and CDR2 is FQGTGA. V was pared by 5 bases and J by 5 bases, with 7 bases of the junction left unmatched. The CDR3 DNA sequence: TGTGCCAGCAGCAGGGACAGGTCGGTCGAGACCCAGTACTTC. The encoded protein is CASSRDRSVETQYF.

This clone was seen once. The V and J genes are TRBV4-2 and TRBJ2-1, with TRBD2 identical over 10 bases. The V gene's germline CDR1 is LGHNA and CDR2 YNFKEQ. Trimming removed 1 base from V and 4 bases from J; junction bases left unmatched: 10. CDR3 length equals 18 residues. CDR3 region: CASSQVGLAGARYNEQFF. The CDR3, as DNA: TGTGCCAGCAGCCAAGTTGGTCTAGCGGGAGCTAGGTACAATGAGCAGTTCTTC.

V and J are TRBV21-1 and TRBJ2-5; the D call of TRBD2 is as the table states it, not checked on the DNA. TRBV21-1 is deemed a pseudogene. The CDR3 totals 19 residues. The CDR3 DNA reads TGTGCCAGCAGCAAAGAGGAGGGGCGTTGCGTGTATGGATTGGAGACCCAGTACTTC. Its translation: CASSKEEGRCVYGLETQYF.

The rearrangement uses TRBV5-1 and TRBJ1-5, with a tentative D call TRBD1 (5 bases). CDR1 is SGHRS, CDR2 YFSETQ, per germline. V lost 0 bases and J 5 bases, leaving 12 bases between the germline ends. The CDR3 consists of 15 residues. The CDR3 coding sequence is TGCGCCAGCAGCTTGGGGATGGCGGGGGATCAGCCCCAGCATTTT. It specifies CASSLGMAGDQPQHF.

V and J are TRBV7-2 and TRBJ2-7, with no clear D. Germline CDR1 reads SGHTA; CDR2 reads FQGNSA. The V gene lost 3 bases and the J gene lost 0 bases, with 9 bases spanning the gap. The CDR3 spans 14 residues. For the CDR3, the DNA is TGTGCCAGCAGCTTGGCTCCGATCTCCTACGAGCAGTACTTC. It yields the protein CASSLAPISYEQYF.

In regard to this clone: A read error may account for a junction end that differs from germline. The V gene is TRBV13, the J gene TRBJ1-1, with no clear D. Germline loops: CDR1 PRHDT, CDR2 FYEKMQ (reference sequence). This CDR3 is built from 13 residues. The CDR3 region has the DNA TGTGCCAGCAGCTTAGGTCAGAACGCTGAAGCTTTCTTT. It encodes CASSLGQNAEAFF.

The chain's CDR3 is CASRLLRSDFYGYTF. The CDR3 coding sequence is TGTGCAAGTCGCTTATTAAGGTCCGACTTCTATGGCTACACCTTC. V and J are TRBV12-2 and TRBJ1-2. TRBV12-2 is assigned pseudogene status. This CDR3 is 15 amino acids long.

The chain links TRBV7-9 to TRBJ1-4, with D perhaps TRBD1 (5 bases). The V gene lost 1 base and the J gene lost 7 bases, with 19 bases spanning the gap. The CDR3 consists of 17 residues. The germline V gene has CDR1 SEHNR and CDR2 FQNEAQ (reference sequence). The CDR3 DNA is TGTGCCAGCAGCTTAGTCAGCTTGGGACTCTCCCTTGAAAAACTGTTTTTT. Translation: CASSLVSLGLSLEKLFF.

The chain couples TRBV18 to TRBJ2-3, with no clear D. Germline CDR1 KGHSH, CDR2 LQKENI. V was clipped by 6 bases and J by 2 bases, with 9 bases between them. The CDR3 has 13 amino acids. Here the CDR3 DNA reads TGTGCCAGCTCCCAACTCCCCACAGATACGCAGTATTTT. Protein: CASSQLPTDTQYF. Variable domain in full (rest from reference TRBV18 and TRBJ2-3): NAGVMQNPRHLVRRRGQEARLRCSPMKGHSHVYWYRQLPEEGLKFMVYLQKENIIDESGMPKERFSAEFPKEGPSILRIQQVVRGDSAAYFCASSQLPTDTQYFGPGTRLTVL.